This is a list of T cell receptor beta chains from one sample in a study of T cell repertoires in cytomegalovirus infection. Each CDR3 protein gets one entry after TCRdb re-called the reads with MiXCR. Seen here are approximately 500,000 distinct CDR3 sequences, about 11% observed once, and the top ten hold about 9.4%. Specimen: PBMCs. The receptors come from a human donor in good health (CMV status not recorded). Some clones in this sample may be carry-over from other donors' samples. CDR3s include the opening cysteine and the closing phenylalanine or tryptophan. A D gene is named only where the DNA matches it firmly. For some rows the clone size is stated as once, few or many, or as a class when expanded; others skip it.

clone_size d_call j_call v_call cdr3_nt cdr3_aa
many TRBD2 TRBJ2-7 TRBV11-2 TGTGCCAGCGCCGATCGGCGCAGGGGATCCAGCGGGAGAACCTACGAGCAGTACTTC CASADRRRGSSGRTYEQYF
once . TRBJ1-4 TRBV2 TGTGCCAGCAGTTACCAGGGGAATGAAAAACTGTTTTTT CASSYQGNEKLFF
many TRBD2 TRBJ2-3 TRBV4-1 TGCGCCAGCAGCCACCCACTAGCGGGCCGACTCACAGATACGCAGTATTTT CASSHPLAGRLTDTQYF
. . TRBJ1-5 TRBV6-2/TRBV6-3 TGTGCCAGCAGTTATGATGATTGGAATCAGCCCCAGCATTTT CASSYDDWNQPQHF
. . TRBJ2-1 TRBV11-3 TGTGCCAGCAGCTCCGGATCGGATGAGCAGTTCTTC CASSSGSDEQFF
. TRBD1 TRBJ1-4 TRBV10-3 TGTGCCATCGGAAAGACAGGGGATGGGGAAAAACTGTTTTTT CAIGKTGDGEKLFF
many TRBD1 TRBJ1-2 TRBV15 TGTGCCACCAGCAGAGATGGGGACAGGGGCGGGGTTGGCTACACCTTC CATSRDGDRGGVGYTF
many . TRBJ2-3 TRBV7-2 TGTGCCAGCAGCCGTATTTTTGGGGATACGCAGTATTTT CASSRIFGDTQYF
many . TRBJ1-2 TRBV10-3 TGTGCCATCAGCGGATATACAGATTATGGCTACACCTTC CAISGYTDYGYTF
. TRBD1 TRBJ1-2 TRBV20-1 TGCAGTGCTAGAGTGGTACAGGGGTCCCTGACTAACTATGGCTACACCTTC CSARVVQGSLTNYGYTF
many TRBD2 TRBJ2-2 TRBV7-8 TGTGCCAGCAGAGGGGACTATTCGAACACCGGGGAGCTGTTTTTT CASRGDYSNTGELFF
many TRBD1 TRBJ2-2 TRBV5-1 TGCGCCAGCAGCTACTGGACAGGCTCCAAGAACACCGGGGAGCTGTTTTTT CASSYWTGSKNTGELFF
many . TRBJ2-1 TRBV9 TGTGCCAGCAAAGGGGGGGGGACCTACAATGAGCAGTTCTTC CASKGGGTYNEQFF
many . TRBJ2-2 TRBV4-1 TGCGCCAGCAGCCAAGATCCGGACACCGGGGAGCTGTTTTTT CASSQDPDTGELFF
few . TRBJ2-2 TRBV15 TGTGCCACCAGCAGTAAAGGGCACACCGGGGAGCTGTTTTTT CATSSKGHTGELFF
many . TRBJ2-1 TRBV28 TGTGCCAGCACGAGGTCTAGGGCTTCCAATGAGCAGTTCTTC CASTRSRASNEQFF
few . TRBJ1-6 TRBV5-6 TGTGCCAGCAGCTTGGGAAGGACAGCGCTAAACCTCCACTTT CASSLGRTALNLHF
. TRBD2 TRBJ2-5 TRBV2 TGTGCCAGCAGTGAAGGTCGGACTAGCGGGGTCGCCGAGACCCAGTACTTC CASSEGRTSGVAETQYF
. . TRBJ1-5 TRBV6-6 TGTGCCAGCAGTTACTCGAGCACAAGCAATCAGCCCCAGCATTTT CASSYSSTSNQPQHF
many . TRBJ2-5 TRBV6-2/TRBV6-3 TGTGCCAGCAGTTATTCCGGGACGGATAAGCAAGAGACCCAGTACTTC CASSYSGTDKQETQYF
few . TRBJ2-5 TRBV10-3 TGTGCCATCAGTGAGACGCAGTCGGAGACCCAGTACTTC CAISETQSETQYF
many . TRBJ2-2 TRBV7-2 TGTGCCAGCAGCCATAGGGATCTGCACGGACCCGGGGAGCTGTTTTTT CASSHRDLHGPGELFF
few . TRBJ1-2 TRBV20-1 TGCAGTGCTAGCCCCGCTGGACAGTTGACTTACACCTTC CSASPAGQLTYTF
many . TRBJ2-1 TRBV6-4 TGTGCCAGCAGTGTTTGGGGTAGGGCGAATGAGCAGTTCTTC CASSVWGRANEQFF
many TRBD2 TRBJ2-1 TRBV5-1 TGCGCCAGCAGCCGGCCCCTAGCGGGGGACTACAATGAGCAGTTCTTC CASSRPLAGDYNEQFF
. . TRBJ1-1 TRBV29-1 TGCAGCGTTGAAGGTCTTGGGGGGGCGGTCACTGAAGCTTTCTTT CSVEGLGGAVTEAFF
many . TRBJ2-7 TRBV7-2 TGTGCCAGCACCCGAGTTAACCAGGGTCGCTACGAGCAGTACTTC CASTRVNQGRYEQYF
. . TRBJ2-7 TRBV19 TGTGCCAGTAGTATTCAGGGGAAAAGCTCCTACGAGCAGTACTTC CASSIQGKSSYEQYF
many TRBD2 TRBJ2-3 TRBV29-1 TGCAGCGTTGAGAGGACTAGCGGGAGGCGCGCAGATACGCAGTATTTT CSVERTSGRRADTQYF
many . TRBJ2-5 TRBV7-9 TGTGCCGTGCCACAGGGACAAGAGACCCAGTACTTC CAVPQGQETQYF